The 12 T cell receptor beta chains reported below all come from one sample, sequenced in a study of T cell responses to AZD1222 COVID-19 vaccine. Measured with immunoSEQ multiplex PCR; TCRdb has only the in-frame clones, and not every one. Altogether about 120,000 clones are present, about 86% being singletons, with the ten largest covering about 3%. Material: peripheral blood, obtained 28 days after the second AZD1222 dose. These receptors all come from an adult who received the AZD1222 COVID-19 vaccine.

The chain is built from TRBV19 and TRBJ2-2; TRBD2 is a possible D gene (5 bases). Trimming left V 5 bases short and J 7 bases short, with 11 bases between. Germline assignment: CDR1 LNHDA and CDR2 SQIVND (reference sequence). The CDR3 length is 13 residues. The CDR3 DNA reads as TGTGCCAGTAGTCCCCTCGGGGTCGGGGAGCTGTTTTTT. Protein product: CASSPLGVGELFF.

Note on this clone: Other DNA sequences within the sample encode an identical CDR3. V usage is TRBV4-3 and J usage is TRBJ1-1; weak D call: TRBD1 (6 bases). Germline CDR1 and CDR2: LGHNA and YSLEER. V lost 3 bases, J lost 1 base, and 9 bases lay in between. This CDR3 contains 14 residues. The CDR3 here is CASSQDRGNTEAFF. CDR3 nucleotides: TGCGCCAGCAGCCAGGACAGAGGGAACACTGAAGCTTTCTTT.

The V and J genes are TRBV7-9 and TRBJ1-1, with a weak D call TRBD1 (6 bases). CDR1 is SEHNR, CDR2 FQNEAQ, per germline (reference sequence). CDR3 length equals 14 residues. V lost 2 bases and J 2 bases, leaving 9 bases between the germline ends. The CDR3 here is CASSLLGANTEAFF. The CDR3 nucleotides are TGTGCCAGCAGCTTATTGGGGGCAAACACTGAAGCTTTCTTT. Full variable domain (remainder filled in from reference TRBV7-9 and TRBJ1-1): DTGVSQNPRHKITKRGQNVTFRCDPISEHNRLYWYRQTLGQGPEFLTYFQNEAQLEKSRLLSDRFSAERPKGSFSTLEIQRTEQGDSAMYLCASSLLGANTEAFFGQGTRLTVV.

CDR3: CASSSGQGGETQYF. Written as DNA, the CDR3 is TGCGCCAGCAGCTCCGGACAGGGAGGAGAGACCCAGTACTTC. This rearrangement joins TRBV5-1 to TRBJ2-5; TRBD1 aligns across 8 bases. The CDR3 length is 14 residues. Losses at the gene ends were 3 bases for V and 4 bases for J; bases not matched to a gene: 5. Germline-derived CDR1 and CDR2 are SGHRS and YFSETQ.

This chain uses TRBV10-3 with TRBJ2-7; tentative D call: TRBD2 (6 bases). The CDR3 runs to 14 residues. In germline, CDR1 is ENHRY, CDR2 SYGVKD. V lost 2 bases, J lost 0 bases, and 8 bases lay in between. The CDR3 spells CAISERGSSYEQYF. CDR3 bases: TGTGCCATCAGTGAGCGGGGGAGCTCCTACGAGCAGTACTTC.

The CDR3 bases are TGTGCCAGCAGCCGTGACGAGACCCAGTACTTC. This codes for CASSRDETQYF. The chain employs TRBV9 and TRBJ2-5; D is uncertain. This CDR3 region has 11 residues. Germline assignment: CDR1 SGDLS and CDR2 YYNGEE. V lost 4 bases, J lost 5 bases, and 6 bases lay in between.

The chain carries TRBV12-3 or TRBV12-4 and TRBJ1-2; tentative D call: TRBD1 (5 bases). This CDR3 has 12 amino acids. The V gene lost 4 bases and the J gene lost 4 bases, with 7 bases spanning the gap. CDR3 in DNA: TGTGCCAGCAGTTGGGGGTTCTATGGCTACACCTTC. It specifies CASSWGFYGYTF.

This chain links TRBV29-1 with TRBJ2-1; 7 bases map to TRBD1. V was pared by 4 bases and J by 3 bases, with 6 bases of the junction left unmatched. CDR1 and CDR2 from the germline V gene are SQVTM and ANQGSEA. The CDR3 is 14 residues long. The CDR3 spells CSVVPTGDYNEQFF. In DNA, the CDR3 is TGCAGCGTTGTCCCCACAGGGGACTACAATGAGCAGTTCTTC.

V is TRBV19 and J is TRBJ2-2; D might be TRBD2 (6 bases). This CDR3 has 13 amino acids. Trimming cost V 7 bases and J 6 bases, with 12 bases left between them. Germline CDR1 is LNHDA and CDR2 is SQIVND (reference sequence). CDR3 DNA sequence: TGTGCCAGTATTGGGAGGATATCCGGGGAGCTGTTTTTT. As protein: CASIGRISGELFF.

The V call is TRBV5-5, the J call TRBJ2-5, with a possible D match to TRBD2 (6 bases). V was clipped by 0 bases and J by 5 bases, with 17 bases between them. Germline lookup yields CDR1 SGHKS and CDR2 YYEKEE (reference sequence). The length of the CDR3 is 16 residues. The CDR3 bases are TGTGCCAGCAGCTTGGTACCCCGCGGGGTGCGGGAGACCCAGTACTTC. This encodes CASSLVPRGVRETQYF. Looking up the rest from reference TRBV5-5 and TRBJ2-5 gives the full variable domain: DAGVTQSPTHLIKTRGQQVTLRCSPISGHKSVSWYQQVLGQGPQFIFQYYEKEERGRGNFPDRFSARQFPNYSSELNVNALLLGDSALYLCASSLVPRGVRETQYFGPGTRLLVL.

On this clone itself: One end of the junction is discordant with germline, which a read error may explain. The chain has TRBV30 and TRBJ2-5, with D unresolved. Germline V gives CDR1 GTSNPN, CDR2 SVGIG (reference sequence). The CDR3 sequence is 10 residues long. The CDR3 region is CAWRVETKYF. The CDR3 DNA sequence: TGTGCCTGGAGGGTAGAGACCAAGTACTTC.

The V call is TRBV7-9, the J call TRBJ2-7; D perhaps matches TRBD1 (5 bases). CDR3 size: 14 residues. Germline V gene lookup returns CDR1 SEHNR and CDR2 FQNEAQ (reference sequence). Trimming took off 2 bases at V and 2 bases at J, with 10 bases between the two ends. The CDR3 DNA sequence: TGTGCCAGCAGCTTAACAGGAATAACCTACGAGCAGTACTTC. This sequence encodes CASSLTGITYEQYF.